The sequence of this TCR beta chain was determined in a study of CD8 T cells in Susac syndrome (dated by TCRdb to about 2019). Regarding the study in general: The study used repertoire sequencing to test whether antigen drove CD8+ T cell activation and differentiation in Susac syndrome. Clonality of the CD8+ T cell repertoire was compared between eleven to twelve healthy donors, approximately 14 Susac syndrome patients and approximately 16 multiple sclerosis patients.

Peripheral blood CD8+ and CD4+ T cells from healthy donors, Susac syndrome patients and multiple sclerosis patients were profiled using high-throughput TCR beta sequencing. The multiple sclerosis controls were treatment-naive patients who had stable or active relapsing-remitting disease and met the revised McDonald criteria. CD8+ TEMRA cells were enriched by FACS, while bulk CD8+ and CD4+ T cells were purified by magnetic negative isolation. Blood was drawn into EDTA tubes, processed within 24 hours, and PBMCs were isolated by density gradient centrifugation. PBMCs intended for TCR sequencing were frozen in liquid nitrogen and were later thawed in a 37 degrees C water bath. The sorted or isolated CD4+, CD8+ and CD8+ TEMRA cells had a purity of 90% or higher. Concerning this clonotype itself: Its antigen remains undetermined. The input lacks base qualities; no much larger clone sits a single base away.

Between the V and J ends, shortened by 0 bases and 6 bases respectively, the junction contains 18 bases. CDR1 and CDR2 were assigned from the germline V gene as LGHNA and YSLEER. The CDR3 has 17 amino acids, counting the end cysteine and phenylalanine. Only CDR3 DNA is held: 51 bases, read in frame from base 1. Study-wide findings and limitations: The TCR sequencing and HLA analysis was acknowledged to have included a relatively small number of individuals.

RNA was extracted with the RNeasy kit and 0.5 to 1 ug was reverse transcribed using random hexamers. The immunoSEQ multiplex PCR assay, covering 54 Vbeta and 13 Jbeta segments, was used to amplify TCR beta CDR3 regions. Bias from PCR amplification was corrected by using a synthetic template baseline for primer optimization and for computational correction. The paper's processing steps were these. Reads were annotated to V, D and J genes according to IMGT and were analyzed with immunoSEQ Analyzer, with only productive sequences retained. To calculate clonality, Shannon entropy was normalized by log2 of the number of productive unique sequences and then subtracted from one. For each patient and control, public and private clones were evaluated within the 100 most prevalent clones. Clones were defined as Susac-specific if absent from the healthy and MS cohorts, from roughly 1,100 published viral clones and from other ImmuneACCESS disease sequences. TCRdb ran its own pipeline on the public reads, namely fastp trimming at Q25 and MiXCR clone calling, and kept in-frame beta chains. Identical CDR3 proteins give one entry, which carries the most common genes and DNA. TCRdb's processing, not the authors' own work, is the source of the V and J calls. The table for this sample lists about 290,000 distinct CDR3 sequences; around 89% of them were counted only once. The top ten clonotypes cover more than 0.15% of the sample.

This chain joins TRBV4-3 to TRBJ2-1; a weak D assignment points to TRBD1 (5 bases agree). The clonotype comes from a human donor with multiple sclerosis. The sequenced sample consisted of CD8+ T cells from PBMCs. The CDR3 in this case is CASSQDRVLGVPNEQFF. Here is the DNA: TGCGCCAGCAGCCAAGATCGCGTGTTAGGGGTCCCCAATGAGCAGTTCTTC.